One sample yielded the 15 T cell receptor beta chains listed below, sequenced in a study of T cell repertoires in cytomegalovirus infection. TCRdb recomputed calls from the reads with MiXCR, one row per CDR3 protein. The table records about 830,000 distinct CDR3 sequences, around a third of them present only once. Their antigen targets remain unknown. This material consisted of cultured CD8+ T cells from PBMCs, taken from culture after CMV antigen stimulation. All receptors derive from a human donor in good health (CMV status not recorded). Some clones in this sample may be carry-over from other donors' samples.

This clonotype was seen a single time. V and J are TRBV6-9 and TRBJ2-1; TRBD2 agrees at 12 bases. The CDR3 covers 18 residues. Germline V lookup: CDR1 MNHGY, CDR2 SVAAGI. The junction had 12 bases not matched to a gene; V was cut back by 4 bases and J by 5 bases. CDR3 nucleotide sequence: TGTGCCAGCAGTTCGACTAGCGGGGGCCCGATGATCCACAATGAGCAGTTCTTC. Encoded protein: CASSSTSGGPMIHNEQFF.

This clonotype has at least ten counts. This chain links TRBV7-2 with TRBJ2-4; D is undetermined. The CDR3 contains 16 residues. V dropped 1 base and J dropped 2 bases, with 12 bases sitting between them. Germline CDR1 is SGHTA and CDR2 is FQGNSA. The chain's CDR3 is CASSLEDWWPKNIQYF. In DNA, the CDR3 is TGTGCCAGCAGCTTAGAAGACTGGTGGCCCAAAAACATTCAGTACTTC.

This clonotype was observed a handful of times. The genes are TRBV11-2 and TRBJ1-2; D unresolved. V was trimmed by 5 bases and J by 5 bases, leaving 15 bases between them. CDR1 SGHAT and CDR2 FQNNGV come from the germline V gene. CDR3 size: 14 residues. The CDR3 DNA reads TGTGCCAGCAGCCCCGTTTTCGGCCCTTATGGCTACACCTTC. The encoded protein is CASSPVFGPYGYTF.

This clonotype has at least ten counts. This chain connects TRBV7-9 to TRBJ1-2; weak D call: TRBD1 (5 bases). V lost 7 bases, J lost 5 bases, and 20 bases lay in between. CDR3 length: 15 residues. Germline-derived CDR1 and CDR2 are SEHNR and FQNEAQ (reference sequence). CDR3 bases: TGTGCCAGCACCAGCGGGGAACAGGCACGATATGGCTACACCTTC. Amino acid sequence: CASTSGEQARYGYTF.

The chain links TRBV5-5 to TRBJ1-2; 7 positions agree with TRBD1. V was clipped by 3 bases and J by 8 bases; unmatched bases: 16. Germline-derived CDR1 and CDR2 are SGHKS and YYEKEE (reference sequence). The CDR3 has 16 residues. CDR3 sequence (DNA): TGTGCCAGCAGCTCTCGGACAGGAGGGGATCTTGGGGGCTACACCTTC. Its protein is CASSSRTGGDLGGYTF.

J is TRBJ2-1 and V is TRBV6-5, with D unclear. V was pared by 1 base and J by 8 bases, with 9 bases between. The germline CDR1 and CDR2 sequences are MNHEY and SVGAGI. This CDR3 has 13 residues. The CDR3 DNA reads TGTGCCAGCAGTTACTTGACCGGGTATGAGCAGTTCTTC. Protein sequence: CASSYLTGYEQFF.

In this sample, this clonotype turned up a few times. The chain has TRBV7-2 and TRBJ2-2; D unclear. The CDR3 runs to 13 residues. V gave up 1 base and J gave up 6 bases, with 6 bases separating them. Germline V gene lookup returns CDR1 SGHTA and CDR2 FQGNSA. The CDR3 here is CASSLDPAGELFF. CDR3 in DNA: TGTGCCAGCAGCTTAGACCCCGCCGGGGAGCTGTTTTTT. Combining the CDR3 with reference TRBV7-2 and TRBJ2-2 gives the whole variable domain GAGVSQSPSNKVTEKGKDVELRCDPISGHTALYWYRQSLGQGLEFLIYFQGNSAPDKSGLPSDRFSAERTGGSVSTLTIQRTQQEDSAVYLCASSLDPAGELFFGEGSRLTVL.

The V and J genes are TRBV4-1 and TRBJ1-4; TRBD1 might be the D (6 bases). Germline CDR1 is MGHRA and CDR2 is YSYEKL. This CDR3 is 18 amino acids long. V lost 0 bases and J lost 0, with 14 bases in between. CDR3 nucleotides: TGCGCCAGCAGCCAAGACGGACAGCTATATGCAACTAATGAAAAACTGTTTTTT. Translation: CASSQDGQLYATNEKLFF.

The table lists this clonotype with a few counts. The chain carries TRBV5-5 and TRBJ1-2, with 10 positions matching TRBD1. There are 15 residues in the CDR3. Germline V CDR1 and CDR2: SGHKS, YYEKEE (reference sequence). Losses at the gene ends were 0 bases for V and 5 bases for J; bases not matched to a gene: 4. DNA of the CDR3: TGTGCCAGCAGCTTGGAGCGACAGGGGGCTTATGGCTACACCTTC. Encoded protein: CASSLERQGAYGYTF.

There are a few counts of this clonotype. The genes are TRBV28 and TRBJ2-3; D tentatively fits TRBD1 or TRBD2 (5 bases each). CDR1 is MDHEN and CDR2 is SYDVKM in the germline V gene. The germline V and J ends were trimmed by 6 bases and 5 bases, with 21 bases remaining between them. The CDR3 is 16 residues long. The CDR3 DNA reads TGTGCCAGCAGAAACCCCGGGGCCTTGGCAGTAGATACGCAGTATTTT. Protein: CASRNPGALAVDTQYF.

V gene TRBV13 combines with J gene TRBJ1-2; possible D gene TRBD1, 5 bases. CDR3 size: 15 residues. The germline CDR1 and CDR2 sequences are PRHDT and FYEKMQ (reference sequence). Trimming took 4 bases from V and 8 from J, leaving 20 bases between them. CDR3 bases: TGTGCCAGCAGCTCTGGGGGGGACCCTCCACTGGGCTACACCTTC. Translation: CASSSGGDPPLGYTF.

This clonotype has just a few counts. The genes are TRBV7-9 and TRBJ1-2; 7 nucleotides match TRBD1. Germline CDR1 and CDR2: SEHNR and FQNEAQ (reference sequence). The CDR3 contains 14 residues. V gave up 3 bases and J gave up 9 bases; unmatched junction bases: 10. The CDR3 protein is CASSLEGTAERYTF. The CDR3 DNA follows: TGTGCCAGCAGCTTGGAGGGGACAGCAGAGCGCTACACCTTC.

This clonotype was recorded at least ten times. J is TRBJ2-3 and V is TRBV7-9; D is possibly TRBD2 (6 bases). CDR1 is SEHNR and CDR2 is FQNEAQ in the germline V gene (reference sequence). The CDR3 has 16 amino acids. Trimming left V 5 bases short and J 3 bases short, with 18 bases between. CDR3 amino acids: CASSPGGGTQTDTQYF. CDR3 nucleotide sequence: TGTGCCAGCAGCCCCGGCGGCGGGACCCAAACAGATACGCAGTATTTT.

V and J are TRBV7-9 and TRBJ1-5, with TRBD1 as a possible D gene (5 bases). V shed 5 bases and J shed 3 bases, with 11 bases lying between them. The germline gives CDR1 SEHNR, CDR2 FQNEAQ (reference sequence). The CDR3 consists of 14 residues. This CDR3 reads CASSPGAANQPQHF. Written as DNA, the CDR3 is TGTGCCAGCAGCCCTGGGGCAGCCAATCAGCCCCAGCATTTT.

The CDR3 bases are TGTGCCAGCAGCCCCCCCCTACAGGGACTCTCCTACGAGCAGTACTTC. Residues: CASSPPLQGLSYEQYF. The V call is TRBV7-4, the J call TRBJ2-7; D could derive from TRBD1 or TRBD2 (6 bases each). The germline gives CDR1 SGHVT, CDR2 SQSDAQ. The CDR3 has 16 amino acids. Trimming cost V 5 bases and J 0 bases, with 17 bases left between them.